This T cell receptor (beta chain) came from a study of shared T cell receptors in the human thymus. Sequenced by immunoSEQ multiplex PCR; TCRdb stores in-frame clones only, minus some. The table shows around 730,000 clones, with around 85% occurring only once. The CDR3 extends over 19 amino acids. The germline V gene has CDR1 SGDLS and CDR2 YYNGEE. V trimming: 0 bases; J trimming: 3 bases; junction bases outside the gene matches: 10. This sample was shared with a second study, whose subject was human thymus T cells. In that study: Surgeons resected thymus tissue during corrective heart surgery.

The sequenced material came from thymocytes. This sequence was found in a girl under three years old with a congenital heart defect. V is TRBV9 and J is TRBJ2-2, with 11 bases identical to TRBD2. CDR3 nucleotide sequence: TGTGCCAGCAGCGTAGAGAGGGAACTAGCGGGGGAACACACCGGGGAGCTGTTTTTT. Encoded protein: CASSVERELAGEHTGELFF.